This T cell receptor (beta chain) was sequenced in a study of cytomegalovirus exposure and HLA in healthy donors. Study conclusions and caveats: Rarity held for most TCR sequences, but there were some public TCRs that occurred in many donors.

PCR primers comprised 60 Vbeta and 13 Jbeta primers. Profiling relied on immunoSEQ multiplex PCR, and the TCRdb table lists in-frame clones only, not all of them. The sample holds more than 25,000 clones, about 60% seen once. Of note for this clone: Its target is not known.

Unmatched junction bases numbered 3, after V lost 1 base and J lost 3 bases. The CDR3 is made up of 15 amino acids. Germline CDR1 and CDR2: SEHNR and FQNEAQ (reference sequence). The source material was PBMCs. The source of this sequence is a male donor in good health and CMV-seropositive. The chain uses TRBV7-9 and TRBJ1-2; the match to TRBD1 covers 9 bases. DNA for the CDR3: TGTGCCAGCAGCTTAGATAGGACAGGGGACTATGGCTACACCTTC. Its translation: CASSLDRTGDYGYTF.